The following is a T cell receptor beta chain sequence with its context. Its antigen is not known. The sample comes from a study of graft-versus-host responses after intestinal transplantation. Study context: Tacrolimus and steroids were given for two to three years to all recipients after anti-thymocyte globulin induction. Overall study findings and caveats: Some GvH clones were seen earlier in gut or blood, suggesting intestinal origin.

The repertoire was sequenced with immunoSEQ multiplex PCR; TCRdb's copy has only in-frame clones and lacks some. Among 100,000 or so clones listed, 91% were seen once. The CDR3 is 19 residues long. J lost 1 base, V lost 2 bases, and 5 bases had no gene match. The germline gives CDR1 MGHRA, CDR2 YSYEKL. This sequence originates from a human donor who was the organ donor for an intestinal transplant. The material was unstimulated CD4+ T cells sorted from spleen or lymph node cells, obtained before transplant. The chain carries TRBV4-1 and TRBJ2-1; 16 bases agree with TRBD2. CDR3 DNA sequence: TGCGCCAGCAGCCAACCCGGGACTAGCGGGGGGGGGTCCTACAATGAGCAGTTCTTC. This gives the protein CASSQPGTSGGGSYNEQFF.